The clone carrying this T cell receptor (beta chain) was detected once. Repertoires were generated with immunoSEQ multiplex PCR, while TCRdb's copy carries only in-frame clones and drops some. The repertoire holds roughly 47,000 clones, with more than 80% as singletons. These data are taken from a study of T cell changes during pregnancy in multiple sclerosis. J was trimmed by 6 bases and V by 0 bases; bases with no gene match: 4. The CDR3 sequence is 15 residues long. From germline, CDR1 is SGDLS and CDR2 YYNGEE. V is TRBV9 and J is TRBJ2-1, with 9 bases lining up with TRBD2. The sequenced sample was CD8+ T cells from peripheral blood mononuclear cells, obtained in the second trimester of pregnancy. This clonotype was obtained from a female donor with multiple sclerosis, enrolled in a pregnancy study. CDR3 DNA: TGTGCCAGCAGCGTAGGCGGGGGGGCTGGCAATGAGCAGTTCTTC. Its protein product is CASSVGGGAGNEQFF.